This T cell receptor beta chain comes out of a study of control samples from healthy donors and cancer patients. CDR3 length: 12 residues. V trimming: 5 bases; J trimming: 2 bases; junction bases outside the gene matches: 0. Germline V gene lookup returns CDR1 GTSNPN and CDR2 SVGIG (reference sequence). Generated by immunoSEQ multiplex PCR, the TCRdb table keeps only in-frame clones and is missing some. The data contain about 130,000 clones, over 90% of them singletons. The material sequenced was PBMCs. This TCR came from a man aged 55 to 69 with colorectal cancer. The gene calls are TRBV30 and TRBJ1-5; 7 positions agree with TRBD1. CDR3 region: CAWGQGNQPQHF. CDR3 sequence (DNA): TGTGCCTGGGGACAGGGCAATCAGCCCCAGCATTTT.